This is a list of T cell receptor beta chains from one sample in a study of T cell responses to AZD1222 COVID-19 vaccine. The data were produced by immunoSEQ multiplex PCR, yet TCRdb's version contains in-frame clones alone and is incomplete. The sample lists 110,000 to 150,000 clones, roughly 90% seen once, with 1.9% in the top ten. Sequenced material: peripheral blood, taken 28 days after the second AZD1222 dose. These receptors originate from an adult who received the AZD1222 COVID-19 vaccine. The CDR3 runs from the conserved cysteine through the conserved F or W. D genes are given only for firm matches. A clone size is listed for some rows: how often the clone was seen (once, few, many), or a class if it is expanded.

clone size,D gene,V gene,J gene,CDR3 DNA,CDR3 protein
NA,NA,TRBV7-9,TRBJ1-2,TGTGCCAGCAGCTTAGAGACACCTACCTATGGCTACACCTTC,CASSLETPTYGYTF
NA,NA,TRBV5-4,TRBJ1-5,TGTGCCAGCCAAGATGGACCCTTGAGCAATCAGCCCCAGCATTTT,CASQDGPLSNQPQHF
NA,NA,TRBV5-1,TRBJ1-4,TGCGCCAGCAGTTTACAAGGGAGTGGTGAAAAACTGTTTTTT,CASSLQGSGEKLFF
NA,NA,TRBV5-1,TRBJ2-2,TGCGCCAGCAGCTCGGACGGGAGGAACACCGGGGAGCTGTTTTTT,CASSSDGRNTGELFF
NA,TRBD2,TRBV2,TRBJ2-3,TGTGCCAGCAGCCTAACTAGCGGTAGCACAGATACGCAGTATTTT,CASSLTSGSTDTQYF
once,NA,TRBV10-3,TRBJ2-3,TGTGCCATCAAGTCGGAGGGAGATACGCAGTATTTT,CAIKSEGDTQYF
NA,NA,TRBV27,TRBJ2-2,TGTGCCAGCAGTTTATGGGGCTCCGGGGAGCTGTTTTTT,CASSLWGSGELFF
NA,TRBD2,TRBV18,TRBJ2-3,TGTGCCAGCTCACCACCCCTAGCGGGTAGCACAGATACGCAGTATTTT,CASSPPLAGSTDTQYF
NA,TRBD1,TRBV13,TRBJ1-1,TGTGCCAGCAGCCCGACCGCAGGGGGAAACACTGAAGCTTTCTTT,CASSPTAGGNTEAFF
once,TRBD1,TRBV19,TRBJ1-6,TGTGCCACCGGACAGGGTTATAATTCACCCCTCCACTTT,CATGQGYNSPLHF
NA,NA,TRBV5-1,TRBJ1-2,TGCGCCAGCAGCTTGGGCTGGGGATCAGCTAACTATGGCTACACCTTC,CASSLGWGSANYGYTF
NA,TRBD1,TRBV6-5,TRBJ2-7,TGTGCCAGCAGGGTTCCCGGGACAGGGAGCTCCGAGCAGTACTTC,CASRVPGTGSSEQYF
NA,NA,TRBV5-6,TRBJ1-3,TGTGCCAGCAGCTCACCCGGGTTCTCTGGAAACACCATATATTTT,CASSSPGFSGNTIYF
NA,TRBD1,TRBV6-2/TRBV6-3,TRBJ1-2,TGTGCCAGCAGTGACAGGGGGCATGGTGGCTACACCTTC,CASSDRGHGGYTF
NA,TRBD1,TRBV5-1,TRBJ1-6,TGCGCCAGCAGCCTGGCTGGACAGGGGAATTCACCCCTCCACTTT,CASSLAGQGNSPLHF
NA,NA,TRBV5-8,TRBJ1-1,TGTGCCAGCAGACAGGAAGAAGCTTTCTTT,CASRQEEAFF
NA,TRBD1,TRBV23-1,TRBJ1-2,TGCGCCAGCACCCAAGGGGGTACGACAGGGACCCTACGATCTGGTGGCTACACCTTC,CASTQGGTTGTLRSGGYTF
NA,NA,TRBV20-1,TRBJ1-2,TGCAGTGCTAGAGAAGGGAATGGCTACACCTTC,CSAREGNGYTF